This T cell receptor beta chain derives from a study of blood T cell repertoires in COVID-19 (dated by TCRdb to about 2020). Background for the entire study: Collaborator samples came from the United States, Italy and Spain and covered acute and convalescent phases of COVID-19. The material from the prospective study consisted of cDNA or gDNA derived from T cells, B-cell-depleted T cells, or PBMCs. Subjects who had been exposed to COVID-19, were actively infected with it, or had recovered from it provided the deeply sampled blood TCRbeta repertoires that made up the dataset. The repertoires were released in a freely available public database meant as a resource for research on the immune response to SARS-CoV-2. Samples were obtained from the ongoing ImmuneRACE study (first 160 participants) and from some 1,200 subjects provided by 6 global collaborators. Nearly every sample came with metadata listing a de-identified subject ID, COVID-19 status, age in years and sex. Where HLA class I and class II types were available, the types were taken from metadata supplied by the sample provider, not from assay-based typing.

The investigation overall reported the following: The amount of clinical and demographic metadata varied by source and participant and was provided uncurated.

The CDR1 and CDR2 encoded by the germline V gene (reference sequence) are SGHKS and YYEKEE. Spanning cysteine to phenylalanine, the CDR3 consists of 16 amino acids. Only the CDR3 DNA is retained, 48 bases long and in frame from the first base. Germline trimming amounts to 3 bases on V and 5 bases on J, with 7 as the count of junction bases outside the gene matches. TCRbeta CDR3 regions were amplified from genomic DNA using the immunoSEQ Assay, a bias-controlled multiplex PCR. On the authors' methods: Within the assay, amplification of reference gene primers was used to estimate how many nucleated cells each sample contained. Sequence reads were collapsed and filtered to measure the absolute abundance of every unique TCRbeta CDR3 rearrangement. For each sample, productive Simpson clonality was calculated by taking the square root of Simpson's diversity index across productive rearrangements. Imported from immuneACCESS, the table was reduced by TCRdb to in-frame sequences with V and J called. These copies leave out some clones; in studies compared against another copy, an unresolved V gene accounts for under half, and the cause of the remainder is not known. That table supplies the V and J calls and clone size; D and trimming were determined from the DNA. The sample includes approximately 200,000 clones, with 83% observed a single time. Around 7.2% of the sample comes from the top ten.

Collaborating institutions collected whole blood in K2EDTA tubes following their own protocols. For TCRbeta analysis, collaborators shipped samples in one of three forms: frozen whole blood, isolated PBMCs, or DNA extracted from either of those sample types. Comment on this clone: No cognate antigen has been identified for it. No quality values exist for individual bases; no much larger clone is one base distant.

The V and J segments used are TRBV5-5 and TRBJ1-6, with 8 junctional bases fitting TRBD1. The sequence derives from a woman aged 45-65 years with acute or convalescent COVID-19. The sequenced sample was peripheral blood. The CDR3 region: CASSWTGKVDNSPLHF. The DNA sequence reads TGTGCCAGCAGCTGGACAGGGAAGGTCGATAATTCACCCCTCCACTTT.